This T cell receptor (beta chain) was sequenced for a study of human thymus T cells. Assay: immunoSEQ multiplex PCR; the TCRdb copy retains only in-frame clones and omits some. This table holds around 130,000 clones, over 85% found once. The thymus tissue came from resections taken during corrective heart surgery. This receptor was taken from a boy under two years old with a congenital heart defect but otherwise immunologically healthy. Material: thymus tissue.

The CDR3 DNA reads as TGCGCCAGCAGCCAAGATCTGAGACTAGCGGGGGCTAGCGGATACAATGAGCAGTTCTTC. It is translated as CASSQDLRLAGASGYNEQFF. V usage is TRBV4-1 and J usage is TRBJ2-1; 12 nucleotides agree with TRBD2. The CDR3 covers 20 residues. V was pared by 0 bases and J by 4 bases, with 13 bases of the junction left unmatched. Germline CDR1 is MGHRA and CDR2 is YSYEKL.